The next 15 T cell receptor beta chains were all read from a single sample in a study of vaccination and CD4 T cells after COVID-19. The Oncomine TCR Beta short-read assay sequenced DNA from cultured CD4+ T cells. TCRdb redid the calling of the PCR reads with MiXCR, one entry per CDR3 protein. The data contain 15,000 to 20,000 distinct CDR3 sequences, roughly 56% of them singletons. For these receptors, no antigen is known. Treatment denoted: roughly 10-day PBMC culture with coronavirus spike peptide pools or control peptides (ViraFEST assay). Sequenced sample: CD4+ T cells from blood, cultured in vitro. The receptors originated from a human donor who had recovered from COVID-19.

This clonotype was observed a handful of times. This chain joins TRBV20-1 and TRBJ1-4; D is uncertain. Trimming took off 1 base at V and 2 bases at J, with 8 bases between the two ends. CDR3 length: 14 amino acids. CDR1 and CDR2 from the germline V gene are DFQATT and SNEGSKA (reference sequence). DNA for the CDR3: TGCAGTGCTAGAGTACCGGGTACTAATGAAAAACTGTTTTTT. Its protein is CSARVPGTNEKLFF.

J is TRBJ2-3 and V is TRBV20-1; 8 nucleotides align to TRBD2. V lost 3 bases, J lost 0 bases, and 8 bases stayed unmatched. The CDR3 covers 16 residues. Germline CDR1 and CDR2: DFQATT and SNEGSKA (reference sequence). DNA of the CDR3: TGCAGTGCTAGGGCCCTACTAGCGGCTAGCACAGATACGCAGTATTTT. Its translation: CSARALLAASTDTQYF.

The chain employs TRBV19 and TRBJ2-7, with a weak D call TRBD2 (7 bases). CDR3 length: 14 residues. Trimming took 5 bases from V and 2 from J, leaving 13 bases between them. Germline CDR1 is LNHDA and CDR2 is SQIVND (reference sequence). The CDR3 region is CASSGGGGTYEQYF. Written as DNA, the CDR3 is TGTGCCAGTAGTGGGGGGGGCGGGACCTACGAGCAGTACTTC.

The chain has TRBV6-5 and TRBJ1-1; no definite D call. CDR3 size: 14 residues. Trimming left V 2 bases short and J 6 bases short, with 13 bases between. Germline V gene data show CDR1 as MNHEY and CDR2 as SVGAGI. CDR3 sequence: CASSYRNRYPEAFF. CDR3 bases: TGTGCCAGCAGTTACAGGAACCGGTACCCTGAAGCTTTCTTT.

The CDR3 reads CASSPGGSGSPETQYF. For the CDR3, the DNA is TGTGCCAGCAGCCCGGGGGGTAGCGGGAGTCCAGAGACCCAGTACTTC. The V call is TRBV5-4, the J call TRBJ2-5, with TRBD2 matching 9 bases. CDR3 size: 16 residues. The junction had 11 bases not matched to a gene; V was cut back by 4 bases and J by 4 bases. The germline V gene has CDR1 SGHNT and CDR2 YYREEE (reference sequence).

The J gene is TRBJ2-3, the V gene TRBV20-1; no definite D call. The CDR3 is made up of 13 amino acids. Germline V gene lookup returns CDR1 DFQATT and CDR2 SNEGSKA (reference sequence). The V end was cut by 0 bases, the J end by 0 bases, with 4 bases between. The CDR3 here is CSAREASTDTQYF. In DNA, the CDR3 is TGCAGTGCTAGAGAGGCAAGCACAGATACGCAGTATTTT.

This clonotype appeared a few times. The chain couples TRBV6-5 to TRBJ1-2; D uncertain. The germline gives CDR1 MNHEY, CDR2 SVGAGI. Trimming took 3 bases from V and 6 from J, leaving 14 bases between them. CDR3 length: 14 amino acids. The CDR3 coding sequence is TGTGCCAGCAGTTATTCAGAGTCATGGGATGGCTACACCTTC. It is translated as CASSYSESWDGYTF.

There are a few counts of this clonotype. The rearrangement uses TRBV11-2 and TRBJ2-7; D uncertain. CDR3 length equals 15 residues. V was cut by 2 bases and J by 2 bases, with 13 bases left in between. Germline V lookup: CDR1 SGHAT, CDR2 FQNNGV. The CDR3 protein is CASSLRTSGPYEQYF. In DNA form, the CDR3 reads TGTGCCAGCAGCTTACGGACCTCCGGGCCCTACGAGCAGTACTTC. The variable domain in full, with the rest retrieved from reference TRBV11-2 and TRBJ2-7, is EAGVAQSPRYKIIEKRQSVAFWCNPISGHATLYWYQQILGQGPKLLIQFQNNGVVDDSQLPKDRFSAERLKGVDSTLKIQPAKLEDSAVYLCASSLRTSGPYEQYFGPGTRLTVT.

The chain carries TRBV27 and TRBJ2-1; D is possibly TRBD1 or TRBD2 (5 bases each). V lost 3 bases and J lost 10, with 16 bases in between. This CDR3 has 14 amino acids. From germline, CDR1 is MNHEY and CDR2 SMNVEV (reference sequence). CDR3 in DNA: TGTGCCAGCAGTTTCACGGGACGACAAGTAGAGCAGTTCTTC. The encoded protein is CASSFTGRQVEQFF.

The chain is built from TRBV7-3 and TRBJ2-3; no clear D gene. The CDR3 totals 13 residues. V lost 5 bases and J lost 2, with 8 bases in between. Germline V gene data show CDR1 as SGHTA and CDR2 as FQGTGA. CDR3 protein: CASSTDPTDTQYF. Here the CDR3 DNA reads TGTGCCAGCAGCACGGACCCCACAGATACGCAGTATTTT.

The table lists this clonotype with a few counts. The chain recombines TRBV7-2 with TRBJ1-5; D gene ambiguous. With 1 base removed from V and 4 bases from J, the gap between germline ends came to 11 bases. Per germline, CDR1 SGHTA and CDR2 FQGNSA. The CDR3 runs 15 residues. As DNA, the CDR3 is TGTGCCAGCAGCTTAGTTCAAACTGCGAATCAGCCCCAGCATTTT. Translation gives CASSLVQTANQPQHF.

On this clonotype: The junction and the germline gene differ at one end; a read error may be behind it. The V call is TRBV7-9, the J call TRBJ2-7, with D perhaps matching TRBD1 or TRBD2 (5 bases each). This CDR3 has 15 residues. Germline CDR1 is SEHNR and CDR2 is FQNEAQ (reference sequence). The CDR3 DNA reads as TGTGCCAGCAGCTTAGATGCGCCAGGGAGAGGCGAGGAGTACTTC. Its translation: CASSLDAPGRGEEYF.

The V call is TRBV10-3, the J call TRBJ1-5; D is uncertain. Per the germline V gene, CDR1 is ENHRY and CDR2 is SYGVKD. V shed 0 bases and J shed 3 bases, with 15 bases lying between them. The CDR3 consists of 17 residues. The CDR3, as DNA: TGTGCCATCAGTGAGTCGACACCAAGGTCGCACAATCAGCCCCAGCATTTT. This gives the protein CAISESTPRSHNQPQHF.

This chain joins TRBV27 and TRBJ1-6; 7 nucleotides agree with TRBD1. After removal of 6 bases from V and 14 bases from J, the junction contained 10 bases not matched to a gene. The V gene's germline CDR1 is MNHEY and CDR2 SMNVEV (reference sequence). The CDR3 consists of 13 residues. The CDR3 sequence: CASRADREWALHF. The CDR3 region has the DNA TGTGCCAGCAGGGCTGACAGGGAATGGGCCCTCCACTTT.

This clonotype was seen once. The chain recombines TRBV28 with TRBJ2-4, with D perhaps matching TRBD1 (6 bases). The V end was cut by 6 bases, the J end by 2 bases, with 20 bases between. CDR3 length equals 17 residues. Looked up from germline, CDR1 is MDHEN and CDR2 is SYDVKM. This CDR3 reads CASSSSQGTVTKNIQYF. In nucleotides, the CDR3 is TGTGCCAGCAGCTCCTCACAGGGTACGGTTACCAAAAACATTCAGTACTTC. Based on the CDR3 plus reference TRBV28 and TRBJ2-4, the full variable domain is DVKVTQSSRYLVKRTGEKVFLECVQDMDHENMFWYRQDPGLGLRLIYFSYDVKMKEKGDIPEGYSVSREKKERFSLILESASTNQTSMYLCASSSSQGTVTKNIQYFGAGTRLSVL.